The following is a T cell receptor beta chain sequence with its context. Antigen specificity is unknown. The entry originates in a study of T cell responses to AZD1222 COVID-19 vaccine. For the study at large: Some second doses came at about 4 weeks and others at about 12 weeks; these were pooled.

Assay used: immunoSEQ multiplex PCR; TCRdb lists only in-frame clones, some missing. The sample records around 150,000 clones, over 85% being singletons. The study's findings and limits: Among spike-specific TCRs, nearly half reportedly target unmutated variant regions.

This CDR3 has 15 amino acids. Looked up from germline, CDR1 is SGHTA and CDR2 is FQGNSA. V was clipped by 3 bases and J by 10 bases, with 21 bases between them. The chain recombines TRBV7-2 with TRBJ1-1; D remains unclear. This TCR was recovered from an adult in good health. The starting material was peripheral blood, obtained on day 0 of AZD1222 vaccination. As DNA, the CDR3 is TGTGCCAGCAGCTTTCAGGTGAGGGCGAGGCGTGGAGCTTTCTTT. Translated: CASSFQVRARRGAFF. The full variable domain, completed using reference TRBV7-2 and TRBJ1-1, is GAGVSQSPSNKVTEKGKDVELRCDPISGHTALYWYRQSLGQGLEFLIYFQGNSAPDKSGLPSDRFSAERTGGSVSTLTIQRTQQEDSAVYLCASSFQVRARRGAFFGQGTRLTVV.